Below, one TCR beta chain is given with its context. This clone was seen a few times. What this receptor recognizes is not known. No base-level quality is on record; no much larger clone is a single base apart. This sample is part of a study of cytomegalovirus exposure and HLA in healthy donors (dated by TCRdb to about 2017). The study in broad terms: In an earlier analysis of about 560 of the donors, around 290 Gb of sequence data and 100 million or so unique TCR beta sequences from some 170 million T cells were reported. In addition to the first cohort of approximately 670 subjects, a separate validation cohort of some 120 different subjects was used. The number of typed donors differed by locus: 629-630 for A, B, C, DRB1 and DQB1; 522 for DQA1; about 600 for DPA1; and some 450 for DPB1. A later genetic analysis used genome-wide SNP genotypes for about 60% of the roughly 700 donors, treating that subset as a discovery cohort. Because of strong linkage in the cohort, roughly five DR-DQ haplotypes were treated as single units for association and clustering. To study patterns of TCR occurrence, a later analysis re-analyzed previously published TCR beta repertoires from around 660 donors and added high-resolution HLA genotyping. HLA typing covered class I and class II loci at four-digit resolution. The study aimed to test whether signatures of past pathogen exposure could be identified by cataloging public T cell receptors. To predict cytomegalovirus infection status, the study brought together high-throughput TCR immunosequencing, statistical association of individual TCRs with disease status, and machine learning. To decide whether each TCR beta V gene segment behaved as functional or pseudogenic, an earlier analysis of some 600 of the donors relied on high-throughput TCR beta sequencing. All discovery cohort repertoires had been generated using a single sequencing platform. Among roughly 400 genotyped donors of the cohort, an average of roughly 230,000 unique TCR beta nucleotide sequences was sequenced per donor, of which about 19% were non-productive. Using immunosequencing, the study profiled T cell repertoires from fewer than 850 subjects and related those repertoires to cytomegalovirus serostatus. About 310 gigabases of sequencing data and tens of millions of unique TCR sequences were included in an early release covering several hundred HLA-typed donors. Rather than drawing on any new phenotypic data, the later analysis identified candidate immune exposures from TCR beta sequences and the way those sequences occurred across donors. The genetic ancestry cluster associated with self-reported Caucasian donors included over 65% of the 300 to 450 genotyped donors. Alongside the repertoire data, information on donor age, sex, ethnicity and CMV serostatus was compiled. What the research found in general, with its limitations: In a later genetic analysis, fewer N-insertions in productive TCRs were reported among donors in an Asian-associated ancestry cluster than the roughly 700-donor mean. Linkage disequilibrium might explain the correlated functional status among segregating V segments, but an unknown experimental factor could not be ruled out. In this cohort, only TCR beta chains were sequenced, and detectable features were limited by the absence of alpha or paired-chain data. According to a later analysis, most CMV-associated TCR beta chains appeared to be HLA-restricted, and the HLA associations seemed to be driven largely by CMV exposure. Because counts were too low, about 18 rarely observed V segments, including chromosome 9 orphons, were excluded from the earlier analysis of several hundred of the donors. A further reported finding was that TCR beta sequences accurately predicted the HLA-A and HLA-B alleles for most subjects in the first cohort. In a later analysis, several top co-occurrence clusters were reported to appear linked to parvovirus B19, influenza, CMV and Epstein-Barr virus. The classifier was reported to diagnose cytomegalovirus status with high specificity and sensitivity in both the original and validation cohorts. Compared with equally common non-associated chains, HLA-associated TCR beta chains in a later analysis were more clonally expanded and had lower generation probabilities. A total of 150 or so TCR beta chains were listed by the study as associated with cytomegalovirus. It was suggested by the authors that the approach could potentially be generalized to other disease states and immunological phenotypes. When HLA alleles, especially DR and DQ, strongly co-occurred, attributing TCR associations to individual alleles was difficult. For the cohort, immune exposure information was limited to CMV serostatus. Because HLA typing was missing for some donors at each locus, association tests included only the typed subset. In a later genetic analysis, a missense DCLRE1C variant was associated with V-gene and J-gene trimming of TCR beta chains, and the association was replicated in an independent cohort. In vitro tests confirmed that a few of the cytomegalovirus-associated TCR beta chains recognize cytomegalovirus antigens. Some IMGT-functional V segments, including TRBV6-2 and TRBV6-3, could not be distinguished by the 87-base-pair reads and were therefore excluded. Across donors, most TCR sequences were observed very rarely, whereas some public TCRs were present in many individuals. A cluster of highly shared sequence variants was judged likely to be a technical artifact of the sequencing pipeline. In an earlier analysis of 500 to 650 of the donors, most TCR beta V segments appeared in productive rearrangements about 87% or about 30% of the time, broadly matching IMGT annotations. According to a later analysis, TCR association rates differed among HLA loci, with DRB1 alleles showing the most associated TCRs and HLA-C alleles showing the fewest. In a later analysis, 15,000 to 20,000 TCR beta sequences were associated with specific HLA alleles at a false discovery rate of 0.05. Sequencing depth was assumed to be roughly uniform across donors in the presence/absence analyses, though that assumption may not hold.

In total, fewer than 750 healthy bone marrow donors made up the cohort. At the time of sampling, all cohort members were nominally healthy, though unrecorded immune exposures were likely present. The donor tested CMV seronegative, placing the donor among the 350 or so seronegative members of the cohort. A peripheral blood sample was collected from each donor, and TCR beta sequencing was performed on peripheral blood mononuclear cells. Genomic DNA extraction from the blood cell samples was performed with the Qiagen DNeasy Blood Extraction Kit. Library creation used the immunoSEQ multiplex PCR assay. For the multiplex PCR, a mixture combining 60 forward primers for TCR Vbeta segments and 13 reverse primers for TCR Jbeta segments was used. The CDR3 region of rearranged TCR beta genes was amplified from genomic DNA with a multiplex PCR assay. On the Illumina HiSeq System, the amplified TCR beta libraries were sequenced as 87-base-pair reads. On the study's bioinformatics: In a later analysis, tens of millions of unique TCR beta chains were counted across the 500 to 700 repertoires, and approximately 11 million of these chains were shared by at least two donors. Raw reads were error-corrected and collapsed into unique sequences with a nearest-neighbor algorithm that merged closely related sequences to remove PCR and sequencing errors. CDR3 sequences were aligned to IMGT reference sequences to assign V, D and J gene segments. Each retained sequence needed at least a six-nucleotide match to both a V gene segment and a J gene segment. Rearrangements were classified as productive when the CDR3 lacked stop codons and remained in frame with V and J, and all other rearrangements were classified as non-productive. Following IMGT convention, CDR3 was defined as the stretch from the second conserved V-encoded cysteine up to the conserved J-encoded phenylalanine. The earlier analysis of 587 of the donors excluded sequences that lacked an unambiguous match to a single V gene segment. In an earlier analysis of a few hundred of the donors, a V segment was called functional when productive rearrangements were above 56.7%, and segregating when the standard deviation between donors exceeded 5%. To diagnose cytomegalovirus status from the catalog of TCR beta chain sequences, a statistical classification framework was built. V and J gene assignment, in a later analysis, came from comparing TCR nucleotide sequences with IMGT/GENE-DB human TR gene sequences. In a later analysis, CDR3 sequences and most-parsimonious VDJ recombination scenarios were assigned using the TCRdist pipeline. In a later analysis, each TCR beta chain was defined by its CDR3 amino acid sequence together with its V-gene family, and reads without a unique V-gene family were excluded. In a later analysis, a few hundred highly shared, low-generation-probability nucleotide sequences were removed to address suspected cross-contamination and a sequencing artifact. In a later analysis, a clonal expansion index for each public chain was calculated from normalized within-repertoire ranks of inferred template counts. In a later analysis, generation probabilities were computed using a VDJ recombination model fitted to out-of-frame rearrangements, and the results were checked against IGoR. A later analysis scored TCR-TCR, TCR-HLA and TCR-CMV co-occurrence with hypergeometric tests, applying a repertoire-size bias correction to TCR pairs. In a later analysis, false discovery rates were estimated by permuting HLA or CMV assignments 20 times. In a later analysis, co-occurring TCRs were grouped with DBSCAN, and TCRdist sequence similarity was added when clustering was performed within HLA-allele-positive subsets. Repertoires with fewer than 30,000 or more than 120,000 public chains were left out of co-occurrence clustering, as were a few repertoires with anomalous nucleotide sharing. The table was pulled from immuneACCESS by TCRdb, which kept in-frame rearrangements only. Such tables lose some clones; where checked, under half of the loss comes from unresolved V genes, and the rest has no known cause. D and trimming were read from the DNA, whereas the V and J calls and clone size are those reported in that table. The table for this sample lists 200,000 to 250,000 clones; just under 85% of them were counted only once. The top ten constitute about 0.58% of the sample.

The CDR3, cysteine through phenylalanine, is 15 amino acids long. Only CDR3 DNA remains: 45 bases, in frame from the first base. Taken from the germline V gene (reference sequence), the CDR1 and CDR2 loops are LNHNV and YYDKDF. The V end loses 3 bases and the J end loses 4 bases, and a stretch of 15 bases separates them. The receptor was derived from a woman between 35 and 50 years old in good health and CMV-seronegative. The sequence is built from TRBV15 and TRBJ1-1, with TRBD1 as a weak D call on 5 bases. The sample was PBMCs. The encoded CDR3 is CATSSVTDGSTEAFF. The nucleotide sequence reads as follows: TGTGCCACCAGCAGCGTGACAGACGGTAGCACTGAAGCTTTCTTT.